A single sample is the source of the 19 T cell receptor beta chains below, sequenced in a study of T cells in Graves' hyperthyroidism and ophthalmopathy. Using RNA transcripts as the source, TCR beta CDR3 regions were amplified. A set of HTBI primers served as the primers for a first-round RT-PCR of the TCR CDR3. Each CDR3 protein gets one entry after TCRdb re-called the multiplex PCR reads with MiXCR. There are 250,000 or so distinct CDR3 sequences in the sample; 14% to 15% occur only once, and 13% lies in the top ten. Sample: blood. These TCRs come from a middle-aged woman with Graves' hyperthyroidism that later progressed to Graves' ophthalmopathy.

This clonotype has at least ten counts. This rearrangement joins TRBV2 to TRBJ1-5; 7 bases line up with TRBD1. Germline V gene lookup returns CDR1 SNHLY and CDR2 FYNNEI. V trimming: 10 bases; J trimming: 4 bases; junction bases outside the gene matches: 7. The CDR3 runs 13 residues. This CDR3 is CATSRGRNQPQHF. In DNA form, the CDR3 reads TGTGCCACCTCGAGGGGGCGGAATCAGCCCCAGCATTTT.

Many counts were recorded for this clonotype. J is TRBJ1-1 and V is TRBV20-1, with D unclear. Germline V gives CDR1 DFQATT, CDR2 SNEGSKA (reference sequence). V lost 6 bases and J 0 bases, leaving 14 bases between the germline ends. The CDR3 is made up of 14 amino acids. CDR3 coding DNA: TGCAGTGCCCCGCATGTCAACATGAACACTGAAGCTTTCTTT. Its protein is CSAPHVNMNTEAFF.

This clonotype was counted at least ten times. The chain links TRBV4-1 to TRBJ2-1; possibly TRBD2 for D (5 bases). Germline CDR1 MGHRA, CDR2 YSYEKL. The CDR3 length is 15 residues. V shed 1 base and J shed 0 bases, with 7 bases lying between them. Written as DNA, the CDR3 is TGCGCCAGCAGCCAAGTGGCGGGCTCCTACAATGAGCAGTTCTTC. Translated: CASSQVAGSYNEQFF.

The sample holds many counts of this clonotype. The V gene is TRBV2, the J gene TRBJ1-6; no clear D gene. There are 13 residues in the CDR3. In germline, CDR1 is SNHLY, CDR2 FYNNEI. V was shortened by 6 bases and J by 8 bases, with 11 bases between the two germline ends. The CDR3 sequence is CASRTLLDSPLHF. CDR3 bases: TGTGCCAGCAGAACTCTACTGGATTCACCCCTCCACTTT.

This chain links TRBV7-8 with TRBJ2-1; unclear D gene. The germline V gene encodes CDR1 SGHVS and CDR2 FQNEAQ. Trimming cost V 7 bases and J 0 bases, with 10 bases left between them. The CDR3 covers 14 residues. The CDR3 region is CASKGRSSYNEQFF. The CDR3 region has the DNA TGTGCCAGCAAGGGTCGGAGCTCCTACAATGAGCAGTTCTTC.

This clonotype came up many times. CDR3 in amino acids: CASSYSGLAHYNEQFF. As DNA, the CDR3 is TGTGCCAGCAGTTATTCAGGTCTAGCGCACTACAATGAGCAGTTCTTC. The chain joins TRBV6-1 to TRBJ2-1; D may be TRBD2 (6 bases). CDR1 is MNHNS, CDR2 SASEGT, per germline. V shed 5 bases and J shed 3 bases, with 17 bases lying between them. The CDR3 covers 16 residues.

This clonotype was recorded a few times. The genes are TRBV4-1 and TRBJ2-2; D is unclear. Germline CDR1 and CDR2: MGHRA and YSYEKL. The CDR3 sequence is 15 residues long. Trimming took off 3 bases at V and 9 bases at J, with 17 bases between the two ends. The CDR3 loop is CASSHVGKTPRELFF. CDR3 nucleotide sequence: TGCGCCAGCAGCCATGTTGGGAAGACCCCCCGGGAGCTGTTTTTT.

This clonotype was recorded at least ten times. This rearrangement joins TRBV15 to TRBJ2-1; the D is unclear. V was clipped by 0 bases and J by 4 bases, with 13 bases between them. The germline gives CDR1 LNHNV, CDR2 YYDKDF (reference sequence). The CDR3 consists of 16 residues. This CDR3 is CATSRDHETLYNEQFF. In DNA, the CDR3 is TGTGCCACCAGCAGAGATCACGAGACTCTTTACAATGAGCAGTTCTTC. The full variable domain, completed using reference TRBV15 and TRBJ2-1, is DAMVIQNPRYQVTQFGKPVTLSCSQTLNHNVMYWYQQKSSQAPKLLFHYYDKDFNNEADTPDNFQSRRPNTSFCFLDIRSPGLGDTAMYLCATSRDHETLYNEQFFGPGTRLTVL.

This clonotype was seen repeatedly, ten times or more. The gene calls are TRBV5-6 and TRBJ2-1, with D unresolved. In germline, CDR1 is SGHDT, CDR2 YYEEEE. Trimming removed 0 bases at V and 0 bases at J, with 13 bases between. This CDR3 contains 17 residues. CDR3 sequence reads: CASSLEMEGYSYNEQFF. Here the CDR3 DNA reads TGTGCCAGCAGCTTGGAAATGGAAGGATACTCCTACAATGAGCAGTTCTTC.

This clonotype was seen many times. J is TRBJ2-1 and V is TRBV11-2; D perhaps matches TRBD1 (5 bases). Germline-derived CDR1 and CDR2 are SGHAT and FQNNGV. The CDR3 spans 12 residues. The germline V and J ends were trimmed by 5 bases and 8 bases, with 10 bases remaining between them. The DNA for the CDR3 is TGTGCCAGCAGCAATCTAGGGGATGAGCAGTTCTTC. It translates to CASSNLGDEQFF.

The J gene is TRBJ1-3, the V gene TRBV4-1, with unresolved D. The V end was cut by 3 bases, the J end by 8 bases, with 5 bases between. The V gene's germline CDR1 is MGHRA and CDR2 YSYEKL. The CDR3 covers 11 residues. DNA for the CDR3: TGCGCCAGCAGCCACCGAGACACCATATATTTT. Its translation: CASSHRDTIYF.

This clonotype was counted at least ten times. The chain combines TRBV3-1 with TRBJ1-2; 10 bases line up with TRBD1. The V gene's germline CDR1 is LGHDT and CDR2 YNNKEL (reference sequence). The CDR3 sequence is 17 residues long. The junction had 12 bases not matched to a gene; V was cut back by 4 bases and J by 4 bases. CDR3 sequence reads: CASSPDRQGAGFYGYTF. As DNA, the CDR3 is TGTGCCAGCAGCCCCGATAGACAGGGGGCAGGTTTCTATGGCTACACCTTC.

This chain uses TRBV28 with TRBJ1-5; D ambiguous. The CDR3 consists of 15 residues. Per the germline V gene, CDR1 is MDHEN and CDR2 is SYDVKM. Trimming took 6 bases from V and 3 from J, leaving 15 bases between them. The CDR3 nucleotides read TGTGCCAGCAGAGAGCCGAGACGGCACAATCAGCCCCAGCATTTT. It specifies CASREPRRHNQPQHF.

CDR3 region: CASSRLAGAGGSYEQYF. The CDR3 nucleotides read TGTGCCAGCAGCAGACTAGCGGGAGCTGGGGGCTCCTACGAGCAGTACTTC. The chain couples TRBV3-1 to TRBJ2-7; 12 bases match TRBD2. This CDR3 is 17 amino acids long. Germline values: CDR1 LGHDT, CDR2 YNNKEL (reference sequence). The J segment lost 0 bases and the V segment lost 5 bases, leaving 8 bases of the junction unmatched.

A few counts support this clonotype. This chain joins TRBV4-1 and TRBJ2-7, with D possibly matching TRBD1 (5 bases). V was clipped by 3 bases and J by 4 bases, with 22 bases between them. CDR1 and CDR2 (germline): MGHRA, YSYEKL. This CDR3 spans 17 amino acids. CDR3 in amino acids: CASSHTRRQPPPYEQYF. CDR3 bases: TGCGCCAGCAGCCACACCCGGAGACAGCCCCCGCCTTACGAGCAGTACTTC.

This clonotype occurred many times. This sequence joins TRBV3-1 and TRBJ2-5, with 12 bases fitting TRBD2. The CDR3 is 14 amino acids. CDR1 is LGHDT and CDR2 is YNNKEL in the germline V gene (reference sequence). After removal of 1 base from V and 12 bases from J, the junction contained 6 bases not matched to a gene. The CDR3 reads CASSQGASGRAEYF. CDR3 nucleotides: TGTGCCAGCAGCCAAGGTGCTAGCGGGAGGGCCGAGTACTTC.

This clonotype appeared many times. The V call is TRBV12-3 or TRBV12-4, the J call TRBJ2-3; D may be TRBD1 (5 bases). The CDR3 length is 13 residues. The V end was cut by 10 bases, the J end by 5 bases, with 16 bases between. CDR3 coding DNA: TGTGCCACCACAGGAGTTCTTAGAGATACGCAGTATTTT. Its protein product is CATTGVLRDTQYF.

The genes are TRBV19 and TRBJ1-1, with TRBD1 matching 7 bases. This CDR3 has 13 amino acids. Trimming removed 5 bases from V and 7 bases from J; junction bases left unmatched: 7. Germline V lookup: CDR1 LNHDA, CDR2 SQIVND (reference sequence). The DNA for the CDR3 is TGTGCCAGTAGTGTCGACAGGGTTGGTGAAGCTTTCTTT. Its protein is CASSVDRVGEAFF.

There are many counts of this clonotype. The CDR3 loop is CAWSTGIGEKLFF. The CDR3 DNA reads TGTGCCTGGAGTACAGGGATCGGCGAAAAACTGTTTTTT. This chain joins TRBV30 and TRBJ1-4, with D tentatively TRBD1 (6 bases). CDR3 length equals 13 residues. Germline V gene data show CDR1 as GTSNPN and CDR2 as SVGIG (reference sequence). V was pared by 2 bases and J by 8 bases, with 12 bases between.